The clone carrying this T cell receptor (beta chain) was seen ten or more times. It was the library that attached unique molecular identifiers to individual cDNA molecules. Per the original data handling: Just over 95,000 TCRs per sample was the median, with a range of 23,224 to 690,600. TCRdb independently ran MiXCR on the 5' RACE reads; one entry per CDR3 protein. These V and J calls are TCRdb output, not the study's own analysis. The sample holds some 150,000 distinct CDR3 sequences, about 4.3% seen once. The sample comes from a study of human T cells and chemical hapten exposure. V gave up 6 bases and J gave up 4 bases, with 12 bases separating them. There are 13 residues in the CDR3. Whole blood, unfractionated, served as the material for total RNA extraction.

This clonotype was sampled from a female donor in good health. The J gene is TRBJ1-2, the V gene TRBV12-3 or TRBV12-4; D not certain. CDR3 amino acids: CASSHQRSYGYTF. CDR3 in DNA: TGTGCCAGCAGCCACCAACGAAGCTATGGCTACACCTTC.